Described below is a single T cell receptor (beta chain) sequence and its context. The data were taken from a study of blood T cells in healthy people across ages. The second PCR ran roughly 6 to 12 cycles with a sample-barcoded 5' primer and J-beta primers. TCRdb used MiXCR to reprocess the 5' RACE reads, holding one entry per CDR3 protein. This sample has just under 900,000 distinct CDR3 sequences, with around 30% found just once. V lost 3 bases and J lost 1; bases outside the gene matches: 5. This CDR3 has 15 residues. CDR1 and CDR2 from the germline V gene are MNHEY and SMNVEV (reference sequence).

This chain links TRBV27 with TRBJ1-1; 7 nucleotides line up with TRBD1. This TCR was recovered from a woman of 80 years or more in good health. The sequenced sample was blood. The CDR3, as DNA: TGTGCCAGCAGTTTCCGCAACAGGGGGAACACTGAAGCTTTCTTT. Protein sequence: CASSFRNRGNTEAFF.